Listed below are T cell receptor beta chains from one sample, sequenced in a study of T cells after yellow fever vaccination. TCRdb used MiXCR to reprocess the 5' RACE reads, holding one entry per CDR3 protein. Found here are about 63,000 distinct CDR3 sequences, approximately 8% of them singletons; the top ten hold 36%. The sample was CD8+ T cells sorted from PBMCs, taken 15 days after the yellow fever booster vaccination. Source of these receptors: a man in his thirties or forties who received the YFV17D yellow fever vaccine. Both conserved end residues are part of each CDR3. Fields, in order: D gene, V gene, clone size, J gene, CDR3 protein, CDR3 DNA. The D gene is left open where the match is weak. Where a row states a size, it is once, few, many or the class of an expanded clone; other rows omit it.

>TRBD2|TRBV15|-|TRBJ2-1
CATSPIPLAGTNNEQFF
TGTGCCACCAGCCCGATTCCATTAGCGGGAACCAACAATGAGCAGTTCTTC
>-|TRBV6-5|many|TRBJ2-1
CASSYSYRDVRNEQFF
TGTGCCAGCAGTTACTCGTACAGGGATGTGCGCAATGAGCAGTTCTTC
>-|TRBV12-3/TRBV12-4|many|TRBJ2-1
CASSFSPPGAYNEQFF
TGTGCCAGCAGTTTCTCGCCGCCAGGGGCCTACAATGAGCAGTTCTTC
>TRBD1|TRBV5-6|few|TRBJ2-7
CASSLLGQAYEQYF
TGTGCCAGCAGCTTGCTCGGACAGGCCTACGAGCAGTACTTC
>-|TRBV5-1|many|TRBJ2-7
CASSLVGGEGLEDEQYF
TGCGCCAGCAGCTTGGTAGGAGGGGAAGGTCTAGAGGACGAGCAGTACTTC
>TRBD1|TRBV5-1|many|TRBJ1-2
CASSSPGQVYRYTF
TGCGCCAGCAGTTCTCCGGGACAGGTTTATCGCTACACCTTC
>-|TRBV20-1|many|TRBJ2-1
CSARVTLNEQFF
TGCAGTGCTAGAGTGACCCTCAATGAGCAGTTCTTC
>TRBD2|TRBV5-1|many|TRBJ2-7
CASSYAAGGNYEQYF
TGCGCCAGCAGCTACGCAGCGGGAGGGAACTACGAGCAGTACTTC
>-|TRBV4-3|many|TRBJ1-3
CASSPGQGSGNTIYF
TGCGCCAGCAGCCCCGGACAAGGCTCTGGAAACACCATATATTTT
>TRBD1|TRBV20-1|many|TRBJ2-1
CSAALLGQGSYNEQFF
TGCAGTGCGGCACTTTTGGGACAGGGTTCCTACAATGAGCAGTTCTTC
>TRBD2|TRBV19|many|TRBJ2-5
CASSIDLIAGRETQYF
TGTGCCAGTAGTATAGATCTGATAGCGGGACGGGAGACCCAGTACTTC
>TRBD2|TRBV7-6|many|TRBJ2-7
CASSQAGGLDEQYF
TGTGCCAGCAGTCAAGCGGGAGGGCTCGACGAGCAGTACTTC
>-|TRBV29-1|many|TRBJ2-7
CSVVAVGAYEQYF
TGCAGCGTTGTAGCGGTAGGGGCGTACGAGCAGTACTTC
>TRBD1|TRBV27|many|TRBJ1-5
CASSIAYRGGNQPQHF
TGTGCCAGCAGTATCGCCTACAGGGGTGGGAATCAGCCCCAGCATTTT
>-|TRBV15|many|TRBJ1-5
CATSRDSGGYQPQHF
TGTGCCACCAGCAGAGATTCGGGGGGCTATCAGCCCCAGCATTTT
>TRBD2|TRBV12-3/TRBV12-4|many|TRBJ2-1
CASGLAGHRNEQFF
TGTGCCAGCGGACTAGCGGGCCACAGGAATGAGCAGTTCTTC
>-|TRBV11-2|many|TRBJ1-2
CASSFGGPLGYTF
TGTGCCAGCAGCTTTGGGGGGCCCCTTGGCTACACCTTC
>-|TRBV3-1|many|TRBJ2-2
CASSQAGELFF
TGTGCCAGCAGCCAGGCCGGGGAGCTGTTTTTT
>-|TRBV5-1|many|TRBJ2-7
CASSLAARDPPDEQYF
TGCGCCAGCAGCTTGGCCGCACGGGACCCCCCAGATGAGCAGTACTTC
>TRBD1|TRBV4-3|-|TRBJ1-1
CASSQVSRGIETGDTEAFF
TGCGCCAGCAGCCAAGTTAGTCGGGGAATTGAGACAGGGGACACTGAAGCTTTCTTT
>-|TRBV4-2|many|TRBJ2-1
CASSQVPLDTNLYNEQFF
TGTGCCAGCAGCCAAGTCCCTCTGGACACAAATCTCTACAATGAGCAGTTCTTC
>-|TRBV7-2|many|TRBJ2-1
CASSFYITAEQFF
TGTGCCAGCAGCTTCTATATTACGGCTGAGCAGTTCTTC
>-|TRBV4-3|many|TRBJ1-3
CASTARPFSNTIYF
TGCGCCAGCACTGCCCGGCCTTTCAGTAACACCATATATTTT
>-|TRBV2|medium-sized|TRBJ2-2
CASSDIGINTGELFF
TGTGCCAGCAGTGACATCGGGATAAACACCGGGGAGCTGTTTTTT
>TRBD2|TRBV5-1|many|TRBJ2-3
CASSGGDTQYF
TGCGCCAGCTCCGGGGGGGATACGCAGTATTTT
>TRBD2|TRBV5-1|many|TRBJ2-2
CASSVLAEGNTGELFF
TGCGCCAGCAGCGTTCTAGCGGAGGGGAACACCGGGGAGCTGTTTTTT
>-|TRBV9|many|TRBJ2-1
CASSGQWHEQFF
TGTGCCAGCAGCGGCCAGTGGCATGAGCAGTTCTTC
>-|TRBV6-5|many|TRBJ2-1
CASSYGGDYNEQFF
TGTGCCAGCAGTTACGGCGGCGATTACAATGAGCAGTTCTTC
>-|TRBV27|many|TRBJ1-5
CASSLFGGTYSNQPQHF
TGTGCCAGCAGTTTATTCGGTGGCACCTATAGCAATCAGCCCCAGCATTTT
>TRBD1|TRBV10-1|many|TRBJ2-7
CASSGRDREPYEQYF
TGCGCCAGCAGTGGTCGGGACAGGGAACCCTACGAGCAGTACTTC
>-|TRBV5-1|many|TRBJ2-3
CASSLTGEGTDTQYF
TGCGCCAGCAGCTTAACGGGAGAGGGCACAGATACGCAGTATTTT
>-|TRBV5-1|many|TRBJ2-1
CASSLIDNEQFF
TGCGCCAGCAGCTTAATAGACAATGAGCAGTTCTTC
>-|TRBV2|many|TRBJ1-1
CASITLEAFF
TGTGCCAGCATAACCCTTGAAGCTTTCTTT
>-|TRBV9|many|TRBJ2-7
CASSPGGKSFSYEQYF
TGTGCCAGCAGCCCAGGTGGTAAATCCTTCTCCTACGAGCAGTACTTC
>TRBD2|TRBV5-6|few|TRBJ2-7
CASSSAGGPEGEQYF
TGTGCCAGTTCTTCGGCGGGAGGGCCAGAAGGCGAGCAGTACTTC
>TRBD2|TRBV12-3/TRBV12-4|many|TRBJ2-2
CASSPGLAGGLDTGELFF
TGTGCCAGCAGTCCGGGACTAGCGGGAGGATTAGACACCGGGGAGCTGTTTTTT
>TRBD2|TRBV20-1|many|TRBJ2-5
CSARAVASGSGETQYF
TGCAGTGCTAGAGCGGTGGCTAGCGGGAGCGGGGAGACCCAGTACTTC
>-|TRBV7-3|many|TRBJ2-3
CASSPEGHSTDTQYF
TGTGCCAGCAGCCCAGAGGGACACTCCACAGATACGCAGTATTTT
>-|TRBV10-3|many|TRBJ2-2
CAISESVSPNTGELFF
TGTGCCATCAGTGAGTCTGTATCACCGAACACCGGGGAGCTGTTTTTT
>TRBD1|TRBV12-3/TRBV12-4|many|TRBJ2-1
CASSLGQGYNEQFF
TGTGCCAGCAGTTTGGGACAGGGGTACAATGAGCAGTTCTTC
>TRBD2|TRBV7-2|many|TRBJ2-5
CASSSTGGRSSETQYF
TGTGCCAGCAGCTCAACGGGGGGGAGGAGCTCAGAGACCCAGTACTTC
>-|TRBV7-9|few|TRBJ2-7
CASRLVGDSRYEQYF
TGTGCCAGCAGATTAGTCGGGGACTCCCGGTACGAGCAGTACTTC
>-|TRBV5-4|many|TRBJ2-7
CASSFGEHYEQYF
TGTGCCAGCAGCTTTGGTGAGCACTACGAGCAGTACTTC
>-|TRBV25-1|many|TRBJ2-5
CASSRRTDGALDWTQYF
TGTGCCAGCAGCCGACGAACCGACGGCGCCCTAGATTGGACCCAGTACTTC
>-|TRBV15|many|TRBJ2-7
CATRRGTDQGYEQYF
TGTGCCACCAGGAGGGGGACCGACCAAGGCTACGAGCAGTACTTC
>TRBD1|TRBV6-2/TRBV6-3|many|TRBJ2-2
CASSTMNRGYTGELFF
TGTGCCAGCAGTACTATGAACAGGGGCTACACCGGGGAGCTGTTTTTT
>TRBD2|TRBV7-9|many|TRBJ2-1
CASSFLTSGSRDEQFF
TGTGCCAGCAGCTTCCTAACTAGCGGGAGTCGGGATGAGCAGTTCTTC
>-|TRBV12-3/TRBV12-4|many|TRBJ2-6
CASSSAGANVLTF
TGTGCCAGCAGTTCAGCTGGGGCCAACGTCCTGACTTTC
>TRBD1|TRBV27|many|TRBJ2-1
CASRPGQGIYNEQFF
TGTGCCAGCAGACCAGGACAGGGGATATACAATGAGCAGTTCTTC
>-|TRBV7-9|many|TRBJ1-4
CASMAATNEKLFF
TGTGCCAGCATGGCAGCAACTAATGAAAAACTGTTTTTT
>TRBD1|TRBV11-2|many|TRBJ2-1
CASSSFPGTGSYNEQFF
TGTGCCAGCAGCTCGTTTCCCGGGACAGGGTCCTACAATGAGCAGTTCTTC
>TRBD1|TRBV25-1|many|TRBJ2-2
CASSEFRLVQGASGELFF
TGTGCCAGCAGTGAATTTCGATTGGTACAGGGGGCCTCTGGGGAGCTGTTTTTT
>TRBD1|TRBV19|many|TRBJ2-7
CASSIFGQGAYEQYF
TGTGCCAGTAGTATATTCGGACAGGGGGCCTACGAGCAGTACTTC
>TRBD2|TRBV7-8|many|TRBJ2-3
CASSLGLAEITDTQYF
TGTGCCAGCAGCTTAGGACTAGCGGAGATCACAGATACGCAGTATTTT
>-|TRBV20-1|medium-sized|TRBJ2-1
CSASPPLPLSYNEQFF
TGCAGTGCTAGCCCCCCACTTCCGCTCTCCTACAATGAGCAGTTCTTC